This is a list of T cell receptor beta chains from one sample in a study of T cells after yellow fever vaccination. MiXCR, run by TCRdb on the 5' RACE reads, gives a single entry per CDR3 protein. The sample has around 320,000 distinct CDR3 sequences, less than 9.5% seen once. The material sequenced was CD4+ T cells sorted from PBMCs, taken 5 days after the yellow fever booster vaccination. The receptors were sampled from a man aged 18 to 29 who received the YFV17D yellow fever vaccine. CDR3s include the opening cysteine and the closing phenylalanine or tryptophan. A D gene is named only where the DNA matches it firmly. For some rows the clone size is stated as once, few or many, or as a class when expanded; others skip it.

clone_size j_call d_call v_call cdr3_nt cdr3_aa
few TRBJ2-4 . TRBV21-1 TGTGCCAGCAAAGGGCAGCCAAAAAACATTCAGTACTTC CASKGQPKNIQYF
few TRBJ2-1 . TRBV9 TGTGCCAGCAGCGAGCCCGAGGGGGGCCCCTACAATGAGCAGTTCTTC CASSEPEGGPYNEQFF
many TRBJ2-1 . TRBV10-3 TGTGCCATCAGTGAGTCGACCCATGAGCAGTTCTTC CAISESTHEQFF
. TRBJ2-4 TRBD1 TRBV3-1 TGTGCCAGCAGCCTCGGGACAGGGATAGCCAAAAACATTCAGTACTTC CASSLGTGIAKNIQYF
. TRBJ1-1 . TRBV19 TGTGCCAGTAGTACCCAGCCTATGATCGGCCGGAACACTGAAGCTTTCTTT CASSTQPMIGRNTEAFF
few TRBJ2-3 . TRBV20-1 TGCAGTGCTCGCACCCTTAGCGCGTTAGGGACAGATACGCAGTATTTT CSARTLSALGTDTQYF
few TRBJ2-3 . TRBV4-1 TGCGCCAGCAGCCAAGATTGGGGGGGGCAAAAAGATACGCAGTATTTT CASSQDWGGQKDTQYF
few TRBJ1-2 . TRBV5-1 TGCGCCAGCAGCTCGGTAAACATCCCCGGGGGCTACACCTTC CASSSVNIPGGYTF
. TRBJ1-1 . TRBV3-1 TGTGCCAGCAGCCCGGTAGGGGTCATGAACACTGAAGCTTTCTTT CASSPVGVMNTEAFF
many TRBJ2-3 TRBD1 TRBV20-1 TGCAGTGCAACAGGGGGTGGCACAGATACGCAGTATTTT CSATGGGTDTQYF
many TRBJ2-6 . TRBV7-2 TGTGCCAGCAGCTTATTGAGTTGGGATGGGGCCAACGTCCTGACTTTC CASSLLSWDGANVLTF
. TRBJ2-5 . TRBV6-2/TRBV6-3 TGTGCCAGCAGTTATTTTGGCGACCAAGAGACCCAGTACTTC CASSYFGDQETQYF
few TRBJ1-2 TRBD1 TRBV12-3/TRBV12-4 TGTGCCAGCAGTTTAGTCAGGGGGCGCATCTATGGCTACACCTTC CASSLVRGRIYGYTF
. TRBJ2-6 . TRBV6-5 TGTGCCACCAGGGAGGTCGCGAACTCTGGGGCCAACGTCCTGACTTTC CATREVANSGANVLTF
many TRBJ2-6 . TRBV18 TGTGCCAGCTCACCAGGGCAGATTAGAGCCAACGTCCTGACTTTC CASSPGQIRANVLTF
many TRBJ2-3 . TRBV7-2 TGTGCCAGCAGCCCCACCGGGCCTCCCAGCGCAGATACGCAGTATTTT CASSPTGPPSADTQYF
. TRBJ2-5 . TRBV20-1 TGCAGTGCCGGGACCCAGTCGGAGACCCAGTACTTC CSAGTQSETQYF
few TRBJ1-5 TRBD1 TRBV6-5 TGTGCCAGCAGCTCCGGGACAGAAAGTCAGCCCCAGCATTTT CASSSGTESQPQHF
. TRBJ2-2 . TRBV12-3/TRBV12-4 TGTGCCAGCAGTTTAGCGGGGGTGACCGGGGAGCTGTTTTTT CASSLAGVTGELFF
many TRBJ1-1 TRBD1 TRBV12-3/TRBV12-4 TGTGCCAGCAGTTTGGACAGGGTGATGGCTTTCTTT CASSLDRVMAFF
many TRBJ2-1 TRBD2 TRBV6-5 TGTGCCAGCAGACTAGCGGGGACCAATGAGCAGTTCTTC CASRLAGTNEQFF
. TRBJ2-5 . TRBV5-1 TGCGCCAGCAGCCACCTGTCGTTGGGAGAGACCCAGTACTTC CASSHLSLGETQYF
many TRBJ2-1 TRBD2 TRBV20-1 TGCAGTGTCACGAGTGGGGACTACTACAATGAGCAGTTCTTC CSVTSGDYYNEQFF
many TRBJ1-1 . TRBV11-1 TGTGCCAGCAGCTCGCAGGGGACCACTGAAGCTTTCTTT CASSSQGTTEAFF
many TRBJ2-3 . TRBV7-2 TGTGCCAGCAGCCCCATGGGCCTAGGCACAGATACGCAGTATTTT CASSPMGLGTDTQYF
few TRBJ2-3 . TRBV7-2 TGTGCCAGCAGCTTAGAGGGGGGGCAAGATACGCAGTATTTT CASSLEGGQDTQYF
. TRBJ2-3 TRBD1 TRBV7-8 TGTGCCAGCAGCTTCCGGGACAGGGGGCGAGATACGCAGTATTTT CASSFRDRGRDTQYF
. TRBJ2-3 TRBD1 TRBV6-2/TRBV6-3 TGTGCCAGCAGTATACAGGGGGTTAGCACAGATACGCAGTATTTT CASSIQGVSTDTQYF
. TRBJ2-7 . TRBV10-3 TGTGCCACCCGGAGGGCTTACGAGCAGTACTTC CATRRAYEQYF
. TRBJ2-2 . TRBV5-1 TGCGCCAGCAGCTCCCTAGGGGGGGCCGACACCGGGGAGCTGTTTTTT CASSSLGGADTGELFF
. TRBJ2-2 TRBD1 TRBV9 TGTGCCAGCAGGGCGGGACAGGCGCTATACACCGGGGAGCTGTTTTTT CASRAGQALYTGELFF
few TRBJ1-4 TRBD1 TRBV5-1 TGCGCCAGCAGCTTACAACAGGGGAATGAAAAACTGTTTTTT CASSLQQGNEKLFF
. TRBJ2-2 TRBD1 TRBV19 TGTGCCAGTATTACACAGGGGGCGAGTGACACCGGGGAGCTGTTTTTT CASITQGASDTGELFF
few TRBJ2-3 . TRBV7-2 TGTGCCAGCAGCTCCTCACCGGGGGGCCTCACAGATACGCAGTATTTT CASSSSPGGLTDTQYF
many TRBJ1-1 TRBD1 TRBV7-2 TGTGCCAGCACCAGGGACAGGGTAAAGACTGAAGCTTTCTTT CASTRDRVKTEAFF
many TRBJ2-1 . TRBV11-2 TGTGCCAGCATCGGGGTCAGCTCCTACAATGAGCAGTTCTTC CASIGVSSYNEQFF
few TRBJ2-1 TRBD2 TRBV24-1 TGTGCCACCAGTGATCAACCCCCAAGAGCGGGGGGATTCAGCTCCTACAATGAGCAGTTCTTC CATSDQPPRAGGFSSYNEQFF
few TRBJ1-2 . TRBV30 TGTGCCTGGAGTGAGGGCAGGGACTATGGCTACACCTTC CAWSEGRDYGYTF
. TRBJ2-2 . TRBV5-6 TGTGCCAGCCTATCAGGGCCCGGGGAGCTGTTTTTT CASLSGPGELFF
. TRBJ1-6 TRBD1 TRBV20-1 TGCAGTGCTAGTGAGGACAGGTATTCACCCCTCCACTTT CSASEDRYSPLHF
. TRBJ1-2 . TRBV20-1 TGCAGTGCTAGAGGACAGGTCGACTATGGCTACACCTTC CSARGQVDYGYTF
few TRBJ2-7 TRBD2 TRBV4-1 TGCGCCAGCAGCCAAGATTCTCTAGCGGGGACTAACTACGAGCAGTACTTC CASSQDSLAGTNYEQYF